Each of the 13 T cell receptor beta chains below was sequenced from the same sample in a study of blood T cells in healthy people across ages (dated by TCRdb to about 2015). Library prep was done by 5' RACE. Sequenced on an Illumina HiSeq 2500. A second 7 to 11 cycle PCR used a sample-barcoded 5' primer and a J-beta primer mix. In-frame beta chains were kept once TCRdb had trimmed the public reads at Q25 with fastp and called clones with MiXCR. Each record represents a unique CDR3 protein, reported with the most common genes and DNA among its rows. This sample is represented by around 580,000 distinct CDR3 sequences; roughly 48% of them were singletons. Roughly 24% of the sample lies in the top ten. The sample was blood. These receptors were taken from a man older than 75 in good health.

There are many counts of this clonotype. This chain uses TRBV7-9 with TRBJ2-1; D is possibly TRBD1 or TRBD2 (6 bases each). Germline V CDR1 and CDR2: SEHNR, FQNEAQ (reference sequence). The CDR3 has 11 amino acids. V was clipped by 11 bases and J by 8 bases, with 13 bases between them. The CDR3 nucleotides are TGTGCCGACAGGACTAACTATGAGCAGTTCTTC. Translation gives CADRTNYEQFF.

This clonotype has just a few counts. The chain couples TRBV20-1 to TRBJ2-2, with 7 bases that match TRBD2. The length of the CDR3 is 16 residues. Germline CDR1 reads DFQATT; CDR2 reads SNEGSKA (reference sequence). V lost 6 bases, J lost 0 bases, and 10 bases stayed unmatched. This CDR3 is CSAETSALANTGELFF. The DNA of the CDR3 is TGCAGTGCCGAAACTAGCGCGCTGGCGAACACCGGGGAGCTGTTTTTT.

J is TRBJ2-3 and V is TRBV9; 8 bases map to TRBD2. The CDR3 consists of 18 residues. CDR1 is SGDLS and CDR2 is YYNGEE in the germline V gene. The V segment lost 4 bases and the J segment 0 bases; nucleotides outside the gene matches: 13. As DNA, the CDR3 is TGTGCCAGCAGCCCCCTTCCGGGCGGGAGGATTAGCACAGATACGCAGTATTTT. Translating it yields CASSPLPGGRISTDTQYF. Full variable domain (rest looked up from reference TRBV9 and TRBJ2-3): DSGVTQTPKHLITATGQRVTLRCSPRSGDLSVYWYQQSLDQGLQFLIQYYNGEERAKGNILERFSAQQFPDLHSELNLSSLELGDSALYFCASSPLPGGRISTDTQYFGPGTRLTVL.

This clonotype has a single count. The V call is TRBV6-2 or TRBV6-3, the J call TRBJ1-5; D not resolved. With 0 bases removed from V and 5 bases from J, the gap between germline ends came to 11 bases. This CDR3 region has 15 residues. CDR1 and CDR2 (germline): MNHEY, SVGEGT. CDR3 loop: CASSYSPGWDQPQHF. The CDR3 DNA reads TGTGCCAGCAGTTACTCGCCGGGGTGGGATCAGCCCCAGCATTTT.

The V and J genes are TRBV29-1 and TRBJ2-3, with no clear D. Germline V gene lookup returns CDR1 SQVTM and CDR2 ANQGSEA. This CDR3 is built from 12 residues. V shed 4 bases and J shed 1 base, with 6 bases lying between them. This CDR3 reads CSVATGTDTQYF. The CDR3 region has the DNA TGCAGCGTTGCGACTGGCACAGATACGCAGTATTTT.

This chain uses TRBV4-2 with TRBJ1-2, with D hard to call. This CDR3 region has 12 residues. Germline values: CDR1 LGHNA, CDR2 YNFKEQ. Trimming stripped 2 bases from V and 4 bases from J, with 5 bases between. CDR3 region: CASSQSLYGYTF. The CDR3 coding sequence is TGTGCCAGCAGCCAAAGCCTCTATGGCTACACCTTC.

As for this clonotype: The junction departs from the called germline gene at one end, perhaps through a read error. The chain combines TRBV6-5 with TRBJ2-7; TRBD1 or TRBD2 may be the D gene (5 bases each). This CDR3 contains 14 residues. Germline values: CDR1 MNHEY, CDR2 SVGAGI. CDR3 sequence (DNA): TGTGCCGGCAGTTACCGGGACGGCGCCTCTCGGCAGTACTTC. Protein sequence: CAGSYRDGASRQYF.

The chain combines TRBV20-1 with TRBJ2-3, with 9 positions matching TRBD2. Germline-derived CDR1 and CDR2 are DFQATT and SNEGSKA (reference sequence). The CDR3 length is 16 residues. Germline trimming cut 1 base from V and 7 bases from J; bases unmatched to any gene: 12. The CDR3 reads CSARVPASGIWNTQYF. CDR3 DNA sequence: TGCAGTGCTAGAGTCCCGGCTAGCGGGATATGGAATACGCAGTATTTT.

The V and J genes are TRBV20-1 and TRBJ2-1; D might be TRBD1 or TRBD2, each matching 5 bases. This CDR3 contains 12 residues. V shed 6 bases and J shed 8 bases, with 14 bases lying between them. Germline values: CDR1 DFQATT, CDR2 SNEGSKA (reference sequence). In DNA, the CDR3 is TGCAGTGCCGGTCGAGGGGTATATGAGCAGTTCTTC. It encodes CSAGRGVYEQFF.

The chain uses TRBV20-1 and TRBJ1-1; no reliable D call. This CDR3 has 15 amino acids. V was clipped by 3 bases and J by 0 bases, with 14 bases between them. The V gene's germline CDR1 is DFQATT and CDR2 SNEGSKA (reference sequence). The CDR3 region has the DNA TGCAGTGCTAGTCGTCCCGTGGGTCTGAACACTGAAGCTTTCTTT. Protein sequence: CSASRPVGLNTEAFF.

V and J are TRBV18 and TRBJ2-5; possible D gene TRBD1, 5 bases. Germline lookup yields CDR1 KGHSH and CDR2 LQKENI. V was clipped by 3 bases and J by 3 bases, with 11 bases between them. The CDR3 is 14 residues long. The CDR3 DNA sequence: TGTGCCAGCTCACCCTTAGACAGAGAAGAGACCCAGTACTTC. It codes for CASSPLDREETQYF.

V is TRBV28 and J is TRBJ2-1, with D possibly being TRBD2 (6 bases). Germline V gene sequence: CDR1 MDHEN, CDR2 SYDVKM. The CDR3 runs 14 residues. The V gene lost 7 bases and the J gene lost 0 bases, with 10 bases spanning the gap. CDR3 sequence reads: CASIGSGSYNEQFF. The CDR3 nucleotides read TGTGCCAGCATCGGTAGCGGCTCCTACAATGAGCAGTTCTTC.

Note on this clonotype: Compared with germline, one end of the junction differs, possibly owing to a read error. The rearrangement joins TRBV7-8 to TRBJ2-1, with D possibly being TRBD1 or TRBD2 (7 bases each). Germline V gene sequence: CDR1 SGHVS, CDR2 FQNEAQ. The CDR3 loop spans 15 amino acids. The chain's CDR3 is CASSPWEGALNGQFF. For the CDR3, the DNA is TGTGCCAGCAGCCCCTGGGAGGGGGCGCTGAATGGGCAGTTCTTC.